These T cell receptor beta chains were read from a single sample in a study of OX40 agonist ivuxolimab in advanced cancers. Only in-frame clones appear in the TCRdb table, and some are missing; sequencing was by immunoSEQ multiplex PCR. The sample holds tens of thousands of clones; roughly nine tenths are singletons and the top ten take around 4.2%. This specimen consisted of CD4+ or CD8+ T cells sorted from blood, obtained in a trial of the OX40 agonist ivuxolimab. These receptors all come from an adult with an advanced solid tumor such as melanoma, head and neck, liver or kidney cancer. Each CDR3 is given with its conserved first and last residue. D genes are given only for firm matches. The size entry is marked missing in some rows and otherwise reads once, few, many or a size class.

v_call: TRBV9
d_call: -
clone_size: -
j_call: TRBJ2-1
cdr3_nt: TGTGCCAGCAGCGTATCAGGGCTGGACTACAATGAGCAGTTCTTC
cdr3_aa: CASSVSGLDYNEQFF

v_call: TRBV27
d_call: -
clone_size: -
j_call: TRBJ2-2
cdr3_nt: TGTGCCAGCAGTTTTGGGCTGGACACCGGGGAGCTGTTTTTT
cdr3_aa: CASSFGLDTGELFF

v_call: TRBV4-2
d_call: -
clone_size: medium-sized
j_call: TRBJ2-7
cdr3_nt: TGTGCCAGCAGCCAAGATGCTGTCTCCTACGAGCAGTACTTC
cdr3_aa: CASSQDAVSYEQYF

v_call: TRBV5-8
d_call: TRBD1
clone_size: medium-sized
j_call: TRBJ2-7
cdr3_nt: TGTGCCAGCAGCTTGGCCGGACAGGGGGCTGACGTCTACGAGCAGTACTTC
cdr3_aa: CASSLAGQGADVYEQYF

v_call: TRBV27
d_call: TRBD2
clone_size: -
j_call: TRBJ2-3
cdr3_nt: TGTGCCAGCAGTCATACTAGCGGGGGGACCACAGATACGCAGTATTTT
cdr3_aa: CASSHTSGGTTDTQYF

v_call: TRBV28
d_call: -
clone_size: -
j_call: TRBJ2-2
cdr3_nt: TGTGCCAGCAGTTCTATCTGGGACCCAAACACCGGGGAGCTGTTTTTT
cdr3_aa: CASSSIWDPNTGELFF

v_call: TRBV5-6
d_call: -
clone_size: -
j_call: TRBJ2-5
cdr3_nt: TGTGCCAGCAGCTTGGGGTGGTCCCAGTACTTC
cdr3_aa: CASSLGWSQYF

v_call: TRBV9
d_call: -
clone_size: -
j_call: TRBJ1-6
cdr3_nt: TGTGCCAGCAGCGCGAGAGTCTCCTATAATTCACCCCTCCACTTT
cdr3_aa: CASSARVSYNSPLHF

v_call: TRBV7-9
d_call: TRBD1
clone_size: once
j_call: TRBJ2-1
cdr3_nt: TGTGCCAGCAGTCCTGTACCGGGACAGGGGGATTATGAGCAGTTCTTC
cdr3_aa: CASSPVPGQGDYEQFF

v_call: TRBV7-6
d_call: -
clone_size: -
j_call: TRBJ1-1
cdr3_nt: TGTGCCAGCAGCTCTGTTGGGGGATGGGGGACTGAAGCTTTCTTT
cdr3_aa: CASSSVGGWGTEAFF

v_call: TRBV13
d_call: -
clone_size: -
j_call: TRBJ1-6
cdr3_nt: TGTGCCAGCAGCAACAGGGCTACAAATTCACCCCTCCACTTT
cdr3_aa: CASSNRATNSPLHF

v_call: TRBV4-1
d_call: -
clone_size: -
j_call: TRBJ1-1
cdr3_nt: TGCGCCAGCAGCCAAGTAGAGGATGAAGCTTTCTTT
cdr3_aa: CASSQVEDEAFF

v_call: TRBV27
d_call: TRBD2
clone_size: -
j_call: TRBJ2-2
cdr3_nt: TGTGCCAGCAGTTTAATCTTGGCTAGCGGCACCGGGGAGCTGTTTTTT
cdr3_aa: CASSLILASGTGELFF

v_call: TRBV4-3
d_call: -
clone_size: -
j_call: TRBJ2-1
cdr3_nt: TGCGCCAGCAGCCAAGAGGAGAGTATTACGGGGGAGCAGTTCTTC
cdr3_aa: CASSQEESITGEQFF

v_call: TRBV4-1
d_call: -
clone_size: -
j_call: TRBJ2-1
cdr3_nt: TGCGCCAGCAGCCAGGAAGAGGGAGCTCAGAACTCCTACAATGAGCAGTTCTTC
cdr3_aa: CASSQEEGAQNSYNEQFF

v_call: TRBV10-1
d_call: TRBD1
clone_size: once
j_call: TRBJ1-5
cdr3_nt: TGCGCCAGCAGTGGGGACAGGGTGGTTTATCAGCCCCAGCATTTT
cdr3_aa: CASSGDRVVYQPQHF

v_call: TRBV13
d_call: -
clone_size: -
j_call: TRBJ1-4
cdr3_nt: TGTGCCAGCGCCGGGGCCGAAAAACTGTTTTTT
cdr3_aa: CASAGAEKLFF

v_call: TRBV7-2
d_call: TRBD2
clone_size: -
j_call: TRBJ2-7
cdr3_nt: TGTGCCAGCAGCCGGGGACTAGCGGGACGTTACTCCTACGAGCAGTACTTC
cdr3_aa: CASSRGLAGRYSYEQYF

v_call: TRBV30
d_call: TRBD1
clone_size: -
j_call: TRBJ2-2
cdr3_nt: TGTGCCTGGAGTGTACCCCGACAGGGTCAAACCGGGGAGCTGTTTTTT
cdr3_aa: CAWSVPRQGQTGELFF

v_call: TRBV6-1
d_call: -
clone_size: once
j_call: TRBJ1-1
cdr3_nt: TGTGCCAGCAGTGGGTCCTCAGCTTTCTTT
cdr3_aa: CASSGSSAFF

v_call: TRBV7-6
d_call: -
clone_size: once
j_call: TRBJ1-4
cdr3_nt: TGTGCCAGCAGCTTAGCAGGGGCTGAGGAAAAACTGTTTTTT
cdr3_aa: CASSLAGAEEKLFF

v_call: TRBV6-5
d_call: TRBD1
clone_size: -
j_call: TRBJ1-1
cdr3_nt: TGTGCCAGCAGTTCCGCCACAGGGGCGAACACTGAAGCTTTCTTT
cdr3_aa: CASSSATGANTEAFF

v_call: TRBV5-4
d_call: TRBD1
clone_size: -
j_call: TRBJ1-5
cdr3_nt: TGTGCCAGCAGCCCTGGAAAAGACTCCCGGGACAGGGCTTATCAGCCCCAGCATTTT
cdr3_aa: CASSPGKDSRDRAYQPQHF

v_call: TRBV5-4
d_call: TRBD1
clone_size: -
j_call: TRBJ1-2
cdr3_nt: TGTGCCAGCAGCCCGCCATCGGGGGCAGGGGGCGAGGCTGGCTACACCTTC
cdr3_aa: CASSPPSGAGGEAGYTF

v_call: TRBV5-4
d_call: TRBD1
clone_size: -
j_call: TRBJ2-1
cdr3_nt: TGTGCCAGCAGCACCCCGGGACAGACCGGCGATGAGCAGTTCTTC
cdr3_aa: CASSTPGQTGDEQFF

v_call: TRBV6-1
d_call: -
clone_size: few
j_call: TRBJ1-5
cdr3_nt: TGTGCCAGCAGTGAAGGTTGGACGATCCAGCATTTT
cdr3_aa: CASSEGWTIQHF

v_call: TRBV6-5
d_call: TRBD1
clone_size: -
j_call: TRBJ1-1
cdr3_nt: TGTGCCAGCAGTTACGGGCAGGGGGCGCCTGAAGCTTTCTTT
cdr3_aa: CASSYGQGAPEAFF

v_call: TRBV7-2
d_call: -
clone_size: -
j_call: TRBJ1-3
cdr3_nt: TGTGCCAGCAGCTTAGTCAGCATACACGGCTCTGGAAACACCATATATTTT
cdr3_aa: CASSLVSIHGSGNTIYF

v_call: TRBV6-5
d_call: -
clone_size: -
j_call: TRBJ2-3
cdr3_nt: TGTGCCAGCAGTTACGGGCAGGGCACAGATACGCAGTATTTT
cdr3_aa: CASSYGQGTDTQYF

v_call: TRBV2
d_call: TRBD1
clone_size: -
j_call: TRBJ1-4
cdr3_nt: TGTGCCAGCAGCGATGGACAGGGTCGTTTAGAAAAACTGTTTTTT
cdr3_aa: CASSDGQGRLEKLFF

v_call: TRBV7-9
d_call: -
clone_size: -
j_call: TRBJ2-5
cdr3_nt: TGTGCCAGCAGCTTTATCAGGGAGACCCAGTACTTC
cdr3_aa: CASSFIRETQYF

v_call: TRBV29-1
d_call: -
clone_size: few
j_call: TRBJ2-7
cdr3_nt: TGCAGCGCCGAGGACTCTACCTACGCCGAGCAGTACTTC
cdr3_aa: CSAEDSTYAEQYF

v_call: TRBV5-4
d_call: TRBD2
clone_size: -
j_call: TRBJ2-7
cdr3_nt: TGTGCCAGCAGCTCCCAGACTAGCGTGATTCCCTACGAGCAGTACTTC
cdr3_aa: CASSSQTSVIPYEQYF

v_call: TRBV9
d_call: -
clone_size: -
j_call: TRBJ2-7
cdr3_nt: TGTGCCAGCAGCGTAGGGGCGGGATGGGACGAGCAGTACTTC
cdr3_aa: CASSVGAGWDEQYF

v_call: TRBV11-1
d_call: -
clone_size: -
j_call: TRBJ2-7
cdr3_nt: TGTGCCAGCAGCCCAGACATTTCCAACTACGAGCAGTACTTC
cdr3_aa: CASSPDISNYEQYF

v_call: TRBV13
d_call: TRBD2
clone_size: -
j_call: TRBJ2-3
cdr3_nt: TGTGCCAGCAGCTCCCTAGCGGGGGGGCGAGATACGCAGTATTTT
cdr3_aa: CASSSLAGGRDTQYF

v_call: TRBV7-7
d_call: -
clone_size: -
j_call: TRBJ2-2
cdr3_nt: TGTGCTAGCGGTCCAACGGGGGGCTGGACCGGGGAGCTGTTTTTT
cdr3_aa: CASGPTGGWTGELFF

v_call: TRBV4-2
d_call: -
clone_size: -
j_call: TRBJ1-5
cdr3_nt: TGTGCCAGCAGCCAGGGGGGGTGGGGACCCCAGCCTTTTAATTTAGAGAATCAGCCCCAGCATTTT
cdr3_aa: CASSQGGWGPQPFNLENQPQHF

v_call: TRBV7-6
d_call: TRBD2
clone_size: -
j_call: TRBJ2-3
cdr3_nt: TGTGCCAGCAGGAAACTAGCGGGAGGGCTGGGAGATACGCAGTATTTT
cdr3_aa: CASRKLAGGLGDTQYF

v_call: TRBV2
d_call: -
clone_size: -
j_call: TRBJ2-2
cdr3_nt: TGTGCCACCTCCGGGGGTCGAACCGGGGAGCTGTTTTTT
cdr3_aa: CATSGGRTGELFF

v_call: TRBV27
d_call: -
clone_size: -
j_call: TRBJ1-4
cdr3_nt: TGTGCCAGCAGTCAAGTATCTTCTAATGAAAAACTGTTTTTT
cdr3_aa: CASSQVSSNEKLFF

v_call: TRBV27
d_call: -
clone_size: -
j_call: TRBJ2-3
cdr3_nt: TGTGCCAGCAGTAGAGGTCTAGCCCCTAGCACAGATACGCAGTATTTT
cdr3_aa: CASSRGLAPSTDTQYF

v_call: TRBV23-1
d_call: TRBD2
clone_size: -
j_call: TRBJ2-2
cdr3_nt: TGCGCCAGCAGTCAACCTCTCAAAACCGGGACTAGCGAGCACACCGGGGAGCTGTTTTTT
cdr3_aa: CASSQPLKTGTSEHTGELFF

v_call: TRBV4-2
d_call: -
clone_size: once
j_call: TRBJ2-7
cdr3_nt: TGTGCCAGCAGCCAACACGCCACCCCCCCTATGGGGAGCGAGCAGTACTTC
cdr3_aa: CASSQHATPPMGSEQYF

v_call: TRBV5-1
d_call: TRBD2
clone_size: -
j_call: TRBJ2-1
cdr3_nt: TGCGCCAGCAGCCGGGGACTAGCGGGAGAGGGGAATGAGCAGTTCTTC
cdr3_aa: CASSRGLAGEGNEQFF

v_call: TRBV2
d_call: -
clone_size: -
j_call: TRBJ1-5
cdr3_nt: TGTGCCAGCAGTGATGACCCCAGGACGGGTAGCAATCAGCCCCAGCATTTT
cdr3_aa: CASSDDPRTGSNQPQHF

v_call: TRBV6-5
d_call: TRBD1
clone_size: -
j_call: TRBJ2-7
cdr3_nt: TGTGCCAGCAGCCTACAGGGGTTGGGTGGTGAGCAGTACTTC
cdr3_aa: CASSLQGLGGEQYF

v_call: TRBV19
d_call: -
clone_size: -
j_call: TRBJ2-1
cdr3_nt: TGTGCCAGTAGTATTGGGGCAGGGTTAGTCAATGAGCAGTTCTTC
cdr3_aa: CASSIGAGLVNEQFF

v_call: TRBV4-1
d_call: TRBD2
clone_size: -
j_call: TRBJ2-4
cdr3_nt: TGCGCCAGCAGCCAAGAAGGGGCTAGCGGGAGGTTAGGGGACATTCAGTACTTC
cdr3_aa: CASSQEGASGRLGDIQYF

v_call: TRBV4-3
d_call: TRBD1
clone_size: once
j_call: TRBJ2-7
cdr3_nt: TGCGCCAGCAGCCAGGTGGGACAGGGAGAGCAGTACTTC
cdr3_aa: CASSQVGQGEQYF

v_call: TRBV28
d_call: TRBD1
clone_size: -
j_call: TRBJ1-6
cdr3_nt: TGTGCCAGCAGGGTCGACAGGGGGGAACTCCACTTT
cdr3_aa: CASRVDRGELHF

v_call: TRBV7-9
d_call: TRBD1
clone_size: -
j_call: TRBJ1-2
cdr3_nt: TGTGCCAGCAGCTTACCGGGACAGGGGGCTTATGGCTACACCTTC
cdr3_aa: CASSLPGQGAYGYTF

v_call: TRBV7-2
d_call: -
clone_size: -
j_call: TRBJ1-1
cdr3_nt: TGTGCCAGCACCGTAGCAGTAGGCGCGGATGAAGCTTTCTTT
cdr3_aa: CASTVAVGADEAFF

v_call: TRBV6-6
d_call: -
clone_size: -
j_call: TRBJ2-7
cdr3_nt: TGTGCCAGCGGACTGGGGACCAAACTTACCCCCTACGAGCAGTACTTC
cdr3_aa: CASGLGTKLTPYEQYF

v_call: TRBV5-5
d_call: TRBD2
clone_size: -
j_call: TRBJ2-1
cdr3_nt: TGTGCCAGCAGCTCCCGACTAGCGGGAGCCCTATGGAGGGGTGAGCAGTTCTTC
cdr3_aa: CASSSRLAGALWRGEQFF

v_call: TRBV19
d_call: TRBD2
clone_size: -
j_call: TRBJ2-1
cdr3_nt: TGTTCGTGGGGGGGGGACGATGAGCAGTTCTTC
cdr3_aa: CSWGGDDEQFF

v_call: TRBV5-6
d_call: TRBD1
clone_size: -
j_call: TRBJ2-1
cdr3_nt: TGTGCCAGCAGCTTAATCAGGGGGCTCTACAATGAGCAGTTCTTC
cdr3_aa: CASSLIRGLYNEQFF

v_call: TRBV27
d_call: -
clone_size: -
j_call: TRBJ2-7
cdr3_nt: TGTGCCAGCAGTTGGGGAAACCACTACGAGCAGTACTTC
cdr3_aa: CASSWGNHYEQYF

v_call: TRBV21-1
d_call: -
clone_size: -
j_call: TRBJ1-1
cdr3_nt: TGTGCCAGCAGCTCCCGGGACAGCTCGAACACTGAAGCTTTCTTT
cdr3_aa: CASSSRDSSNTEAFF